This entry lists 14 T cell receptor beta chains sequenced from one sample in a study of blood T cell repertoires in COVID-19. The repertoire was sequenced with immunoSEQ multiplex PCR; TCRdb's copy has only in-frame clones and lacks some. The table records some 43,000 clones, roughly 80% of them present only once. Sample: peripheral blood. The receptor set was obtained from a man in his fifties or sixties with active COVID-19.

The rearrangement joins TRBV10-3 to TRBJ2-3, with a possible D match to TRBD2 (5 bases). CDR1 ENHRY and CDR2 SYGVKD come from the germline V gene. This CDR3 has 14 residues. The V gene lost 7 bases and the J gene lost 5 bases, with 16 bases spanning the gap. This CDR3 reads CAIKDSPFVDTQYF. CDR3 nucleotides: TGTGCCATCAAGGACTCCCCCTTTGTAGATACGCAGTATTTT.

The V gene is TRBV5-1, the J gene TRBJ2-1, with 9 bases fitting TRBD1. The CDR3 runs 14 residues. The ends lost 5 bases at V and 4 bases at J; junction bases unmatched: 4. The V gene's germline CDR1 is SGHRS and CDR2 YFSETQ. This chain's CDR3 is CASRAGTGYNEQFF. The CDR3 region has the DNA TGCGCCAGCAGGGCCGGGACAGGGTACAATGAGCAGTTCTTC.

This clone was counted once. This chain connects TRBV7-9 to TRBJ2-6, with 10 bases matching TRBD1. Per the germline V gene, CDR1 is SEHNR and CDR2 is FQNEAQ (reference sequence). The CDR3 loop spans 17 amino acids. The V and J ends lost 5 bases and 0 bases, in that order; junction bases with no gene match: 4. CDR3 residues: CASSADRGSSGANVLTF. The CDR3 DNA follows: TGTGCCAGCAGCGCGGACAGGGGGAGCTCTGGGGCCAACGTCCTGACTTTC. The full variable domain, completed using reference TRBV7-9 and TRBJ2-6, is DTGVSQNPRHKITKRGQNVTFRCDPISEHNRLYWYRQTLGQGPEFLTYFQNEAQLEKSRLLSDRFSAERPKGSFSTLEIQRTEQGDSAMYLCASSADRGSSGANVLTFGAGSRLTVL.

This clone was seen once. The chain uses TRBV18 and TRBJ1-5; D may be TRBD1 (5 bases). With 3 bases removed from V and 4 bases from J, the gap between germline ends came to 10 bases. CDR1 is KGHSH, CDR2 LQKENI, per germline. The CDR3 has 14 amino acids. For the CDR3, the DNA is TGTGCCAGCTCACCGTCCCAGGGTAATCAGCCCCAGCATTTT. Its translation is CASSPSQGNQPQHF.

The V call is TRBV4-1, the J call TRBJ2-7; TRBD1 aligns across 7 bases. J lost 2 bases, V lost 2 bases, and 9 bases had no gene match. The CDR3 contains 16 residues. CDR1 is MGHRA, CDR2 YSYEKL, per germline. CDR3 protein: CASSQTQGNYAYEQYF. As DNA, the CDR3 is TGCGCCAGCAGCCAAACACAGGGGAACTATGCCTACGAGCAGTACTTC.

The genes are TRBV4-1 and TRBJ2-1, with TRBD2 identical over 12 bases. Germline loops: CDR1 MGHRA, CDR2 YSYEKL. The V gene end was trimmed by 4 bases and the J gene end by 6 bases; junction bases not matched to a gene: 4. This CDR3 spans 15 amino acids. CDR3 sequence: CASSPLAGGSNEQFF. The CDR3 DNA reads as TGCGCCAGCAGCCCTCTAGCGGGGGGGAGCAATGAGCAGTTCTTC.

The chain has TRBV6-5 and TRBJ2-7, with 8 bases aligning to TRBD2. Germline values: CDR1 MNHEY, CDR2 SVGAGI. The CDR3 contains 16 residues. V shed 2 bases and J 2 bases; nucleotides not matched to a gene: 8. CDR3 sequence reads: CASSYSSSGATYEQYF. The CDR3 nucleotides read TGTGCCAGCAGTTACAGCAGTAGCGGGGCCACCTACGAGCAGTACTTC.

On this clone itself: Other DNA sequences in the sample encode the same CDR3. J is TRBJ2-1 and V is TRBV27; D unresolved. The CDR3 loop spans 11 amino acids. Germline V gene data show CDR1 as MNHEY and CDR2 as SMNVEV (reference sequence). Trimming took off 5 bases at V and 4 bases at J, with 3 bases between the two ends. The CDR3 nucleotides are TGTGCCAGCAGTCTTTACAATGAGCAGTTCTTC. It encodes CASSLYNEQFF.

The chain couples TRBV3-1 (or the pseudogene TRBV3-2) to TRBJ2-1; maybe TRBD2 (6 bases). CDR3 length: 17 amino acids. Trimming pared 3 bases from V and 5 bases from J, leaving 20 bases between. Per germline, CDR1 LGHDT and CDR2 YNNKEL (reference sequence). Here the CDR3 reads CASSQAYGTGRNNEQFF. The CDR3 region has the DNA TGTGCCAGCAGCCAGGCGTACGGGACTGGGCGAAACAATGAGCAGTTCTTC.

The chain employs TRBV7-9 and TRBJ2-7; 7 bases match TRBD1. The CDR3 is 16 residues long. The germline gives CDR1 SEHNR, CDR2 FQNEAQ (reference sequence). The V gene end was trimmed by 2 bases and the J gene end by 2 bases; junction bases not matched to a gene: 9. CDR3 nucleotide sequence: TGTGCCAGCAGCTTACCTTTGACAGGGAGTCCCTACGAGCAGTACTTC. Protein sequence: CASSLPLTGSPYEQYF.

V and J are TRBV7-8 and TRBJ2-5; possible D gene TRBD1, 6 bases. Germline V gives CDR1 SGHVS, CDR2 FQNEAQ. V lost 1 base, J lost 1 base, and 10 bases lay in between. The CDR3 is 15 amino acids. CDR3 protein: CASSLGGQPQETQYF. The CDR3 DNA reads as TGTGCCAGCAGCTTAGGAGGACAGCCCCAAGAGACCCAGTACTTC.

This clone came up once. Additional DNA sequences in this sample encode the identical CDR3. V usage is TRBV27 and J usage is TRBJ1-5; tentatively, D is TRBD1 (5 bases). The ends were cut back, 2 bases at V and 7 bases at J, with 9 bases in the middle. CDR1 is MNHEY, CDR2 SMNVEV, per germline (reference sequence). The CDR3 runs 13 residues. CDR3 in DNA: TGTGCCAGCAGTTTAAGGGGTGCCCAGCCCCAGCATTTT. Its translation is CASSLRGAQPQHF.

CDR3 DNA: TGTGCCAGCAGTGAACTGGGCAGGATCCAAGAGACCCAGTACTTC. Translating it yields CASSELGRIQETQYF. The genes are TRBV2 and TRBJ2-5, with D uncertain. Germline assignment: CDR1 SNHLY and CDR2 FYNNEI. Trimming shortened V by 2 bases and J by 1 base, and 11 bases separated the two germline ends. This CDR3 spans 15 amino acids.

The gene calls are TRBV4-2 and TRBJ1-1; D is undetermined. The CDR3 spans 14 residues. The germline CDR1 and CDR2 sequences are LGHNA and YNFKEQ. V lost 4 bases to trimming and J lost 1 base, with 10 bases between them. This CDR3 reads CASSLEGGNTEAFF. The CDR3 DNA reads as TGTGCCAGCAGCCTCGAGGGCGGGAACACTGAAGCTTTCTTT.